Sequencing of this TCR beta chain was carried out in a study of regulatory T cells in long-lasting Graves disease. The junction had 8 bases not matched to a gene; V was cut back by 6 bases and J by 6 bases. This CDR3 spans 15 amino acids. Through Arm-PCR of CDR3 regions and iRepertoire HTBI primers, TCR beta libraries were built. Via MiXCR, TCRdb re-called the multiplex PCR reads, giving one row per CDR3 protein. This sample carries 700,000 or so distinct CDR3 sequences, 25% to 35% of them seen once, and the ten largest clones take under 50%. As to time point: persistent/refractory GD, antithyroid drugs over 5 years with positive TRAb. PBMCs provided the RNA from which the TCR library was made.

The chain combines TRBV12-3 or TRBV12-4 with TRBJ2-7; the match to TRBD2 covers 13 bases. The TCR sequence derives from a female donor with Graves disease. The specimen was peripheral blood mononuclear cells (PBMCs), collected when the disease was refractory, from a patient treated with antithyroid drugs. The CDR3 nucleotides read TGTGCCAGCAGCCGGACTAGCGGGAGACTCGGCGAGCAGTACTTC. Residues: CASSRTSGRLGEQYF.